These 22 T cell receptor beta chains were sequenced from one sample in a study of shared clonotypes between healthy human individuals. Sequenced by immunoSEQ multiplex PCR; TCRdb stores in-frame clones only, minus some. The sample consists of around 2.5 million clones, over 85% of them appearing once. The sample taken for sequencing was naive CD4+ T cells from PBMCs. The sample's subset: CD45RA+ positively selected. These receptors all stem from a man aged 18 to 35 in good health. Some clones in this sample may be carry-over from other donors' samples.

This clone was picked up one time. J is TRBJ2-2 and V is TRBV7-3; D is possibly TRBD2 (6 bases). Germline V gene lookup returns CDR1 SGHTA and CDR2 FQGTGA. This CDR3 has 15 amino acids. V lost 5 bases, J lost 1 base, and 11 bases lay in between. This CDR3 is CASSRSGLNTGELFF. CDR3 coding DNA: TGTGCCAGCAGCCGTAGCGGCCTGAACACCGGGGAGCTGTTTTTT.

The chain recombines TRBV4-3 with TRBJ2-1; the D gene is possibly TRBD2 (5 bases). Germline-derived CDR1 and CDR2 are LGHNA and YSLEER. V dropped 2 bases and J dropped 6 bases, with 23 bases sitting between them. The CDR3 length is 18 residues. As DNA, the CDR3 is TGCGCCAGCAGCCAACAACCGCACGGGGTCTCGTGGGGCAATGAGCAGTTCTTC. Its translation: CASSQQPHGVSWGNEQFF.

The chain has TRBV10-3 and TRBJ2-5, with TRBD1 matching 8 bases. Gene TRBJ2-7 matches the end of the DNA better, so the J call may be wrong. This CDR3 contains 14 residues. The germline V gene encodes CDR1 ENHRY and CDR2 SYGVKD. The CDR3 loop reads CAISLGQGPYEQYF. The DNA of the CDR3 is TGTGCCATCAGCCTCGGACAGGGTCCCTACGAGCAGTACTTC.

The chain uses TRBV15 and TRBJ1-1; unclear D gene. Trimming took 0 bases from V and 10 from J, leaving 12 bases between them. Germline V gene sequence: CDR1 LNHNV, CDR2 YYDKDF (reference sequence). The CDR3 consists of 13 residues. CDR3 in amino acids: CATSRDWRSRAFF. CDR3 in DNA: TGTGCCACCAGCAGAGATTGGCGGTCGAGAGCTTTCTTT.

The chain has TRBV7-3 and TRBJ2-7, with D possibly being TRBD1 (6 bases). The CDR3 length is 13 residues. Germline values: CDR1 SGHTA, CDR2 FQGTGA. Trimming removed 5 bases from V and 5 bases from J, with 13 bases in between. The CDR3 loop is CASSRTGYDEQYF. DNA for the CDR3: TGTGCCAGCAGCCGCACAGGGTACGACGAGCAGTACTTC.

The J gene is TRBJ2-7, the V gene TRBV7-9; weak D call: TRBD1 (6 bases). CDR1 is SEHNR, CDR2 FQNEAQ, per germline (reference sequence). The CDR3 spans 15 residues. V lost 6 bases, J lost 3 bases, and 18 bases lay in between. DNA for the CDR3: TGTGCCAGCAGACCCTACCGGGACACTTACTACGAGCAGTACTTC. As protein: CASRPYRDTYYEQYF. The full variable domain, its missing parts supplied by reference TRBV7-9 and TRBJ2-7, is DTGVSQNPRHKITKRGQNVTFRCDPISEHNRLYWYRQTLGQGPEFLTYFQNEAQLEKSRLLSDRFSAERPKGSFSTLEIQRTEQGDSAMYLCASRPYRDTYYEQYFGPGTRLTVT.

The genes are TRBV5-1 and TRBJ2-5, with D possibly matching TRBD1 (5 bases). The CDR3 spans 15 residues. Germline CDR1 is SGHRS and CDR2 is YFSETQ. V was shortened by 4 bases and J by 2 bases, with 15 bases between the two germline ends. The CDR3 region is CASSSQGHGQETQYF. As DNA, the CDR3 is TGCGCCAGCAGCAGCCAAGGACACGGGCAAGAGACCCAGTACTTC. Together with reference TRBV5-1 and TRBJ2-5, the CDR3 gives the full variable domain: KAGVTQTPRYLIKTRGQQVTLSCSPISGHRSVSWYQQTPGQGLQFLFEYFSETQRNKGNFPGRFSGRQFSNSRSEMNVSTLELGDSALYLCASSSQGHGQETQYFGPGTRLLVL.

This clone was observed a single time. The chain has TRBV6-7 and TRBJ1-4, with no clear D. TRBV6-7 is annotated as an ORF whose role is uncertain. This CDR3 comprises 15 residues. V was clipped by 0 bases and J by 5 bases, with 10 bases between them. The CDR3 DNA sequence: TGTGCCAGCAGTTACTCAGGGAGCCCGAATGAAAAACTGTTTTTT. Its translation: CASSYSGSPNEKLFF.

The chain couples TRBV5-1 to TRBJ2-1; 8 positions match TRBD2. J gave up 7 bases and V 4 bases, and 10 bases lay outside the gene matches. The length of the CDR3 is 15 residues. Germline CDR1 SGHRS, CDR2 YFSETQ. The CDR3 protein is CASSTPASGYNEQFF. The CDR3 DNA sequence: TGCGCCAGCAGCACCCCCGCTAGCGGGTATAATGAGCAGTTCTTC.

This chain uses TRBV18 with TRBJ2-5; 15 bases map to TRBD2. The CDR3 has 15 residues. The V and J ends lost 4 bases and 5 bases, in that order; junction bases with no gene match: 2. From germline, CDR1 is KGHSH and CDR2 LQKENI. This CDR3 reads CASSLGLAGGETQYF. For the CDR3, the DNA is TGTGCCAGCTCACTGGGACTAGCGGGAGGTGAGACCCAGTACTTC.

V is TRBV30 and J is TRBJ2-1; unclear D gene. The V gene lost 4 bases and the J gene lost 4 bases, with 17 bases spanning the gap. The V gene's germline CDR1 is GTSNPN and CDR2 SVGIG (reference sequence). The CDR3 covers 15 residues. CDR3 loop: CAWTPEDWAYNEQFF. The CDR3 coding sequence is TGTGCCTGGACTCCCGAAGACTGGGCATACAATGAGCAGTTCTTC.

This chain's CDR3 is CASSPGLAATGELFF. The DNA of the CDR3 is TGTGCCAGCAGCCCTGGACTAGCGGCCACCGGGGAGCTGTTTTTT. This sequence joins TRBV5-6 and TRBJ2-2, with 10 nucleotides matching TRBD2. J lost 4 bases, V lost 4 bases, and 4 bases had no gene match. The CDR3 covers 15 residues. CDR1 and CDR2 (germline): SGHDT, YYEEEE.

Concerning this clone: Other DNA variants within this sample encode the same CDR3. The chain couples TRBV28 to TRBJ2-5; D gene unclear. Germline V gives CDR1 MDHEN, CDR2 SYDVKM. V gave up 2 bases and J gave up 1 base, with 5 bases separating them. The CDR3 runs to 13 residues. In DNA, the CDR3 is TGTGCCAGCAGTTTAACCCGCCAAGAGACCCAGTACTTC. This gives the protein CASSLTRQETQYF.

The chain joins TRBV28 to TRBJ2-2; a weak D match, TRBD1 (5 bases). Deletions cut 7 bases from V and 2 bases from J, with 29 bases between. CDR1 and CDR2 from the germline V gene are MDHEN and SYDVKM. The CDR3 is 20 amino acids. In nucleotides, the CDR3 is TGTGCCAGCATCCCAAACCGAGCGCAGGGCCTCTTACCAAACACCGGGGAGCTGTTTTTT. Protein product: CASIPNRAQGLLPNTGELFF.

V usage is TRBV5-1 and J usage is TRBJ2-5; D is possibly TRBD1 or TRBD2 (6 bases each). V lost 0 bases, J lost 4 bases, and 13 bases lay in between. CDR1 SGHRS and CDR2 YFSETQ come from the germline V gene. The CDR3 has 15 amino acids. CDR3: CASSLGFGGPETQYF. The CDR3 DNA is TGCGCCAGCAGCTTGGGTTTTGGGGGGCCAGAGACCCAGTACTTC.

In this sample, this clone turned up once. This chain joins TRBV29-1 and TRBJ2-5; D unclear. The DNA end favors TRBJ2-7, so the J call may be wrong. CDR1 and CDR2 from the germline V gene are SQVTM and ANQGSEA. The CDR3 runs to 13 residues. For the CDR3, the DNA is TGCAGCGTTGCCGAGCAGATATCCTACGAGCAGTACTTC. Translated: CSVAEQISYEQYF.

This clone is a singleton in its sample. Here the CDR3 reads CASSLVAGGLSAEQFF. The CDR3 bases are TGCGCCAGCAGCTTGGTGGCGGGAGGTTTGTCGGCTGAGCAGTTCTTC. The chain recombines TRBV5-1 with TRBJ2-1, with TRBD2 matching over 8 bases. The V gene end was trimmed by 0 bases and the J gene end by 9 bases; junction bases not matched to a gene: 11. From germline, CDR1 is SGHRS and CDR2 YFSETQ. The CDR3 contains 16 residues.

This clone was picked up a small number of times. The chain is built from TRBV15 and TRBJ1-5; D is undetermined. This CDR3 region has 15 residues. V shed 0 bases and J shed 3 bases, with 9 bases lying between them. The germline CDR1 and CDR2 sequences are LNHNV and YYDKDF (reference sequence). CDR3 in amino acids: CATSRDPLINQPQHF. DNA of the CDR3: TGTGCCACCAGCAGAGATCCCCTGATCAATCAGCCCCAGCATTTT.

The genes are TRBV6-1 and TRBJ1-4; D gene uncertain. This CDR3 has 15 amino acids. The germline V and J ends were trimmed by 3 bases and 8 bases, with 16 bases remaining between them. CDR1 MNHNS and CDR2 SASEGT come from the germline V gene. In DNA, the CDR3 is TGTGCCAGCAGTGAGACCAGAGATTCTTGGGAAAAACTGTTTTTT. The encoded protein is CASSETRDSWEKLFF.

DNA of the CDR3: TGTGCCAGCAGCCCCCAGACAGGGTTGAGCCAGCCCCAGCATTTT. Protein product: CASSPQTGLSQPQHF. The chain links TRBV6-6 to TRBJ1-5; TRBD1 agrees at 7 bases. After removal of 6 bases from V and 7 bases from J, the junction contained 12 bases not matched to a gene. Germline-derived CDR1 and CDR2 are MNHNY and SVGAGI (reference sequence). The CDR3 loop spans 15 amino acids.

The J gene is TRBJ2-5, the V gene TRBV30; 9 nucleotides agree with TRBD1. Gene TRBJ2-7 matches the end of the DNA better, so the J call may be wrong. Germline V gene data show CDR1 as GTSNPN and CDR2 as SVGIG (reference sequence). There are 12 residues in the CDR3. This CDR3 reads CAWKGQGHEQYF. As DNA, the CDR3 is TGTGCCTGGAAGGGACAGGGCCACGAGCAGTACTTC.

The sample holds a few counts of this clone. The chain couples TRBV7-8 to TRBJ1-4, with D hard to call. The germline CDR1 and CDR2 sequences are SGHVS and FQNEAQ. The length of the CDR3 is 11 residues. Trimming took 1 base from V and 6 from J, leaving 0 bases between them. The CDR3 bases are TGTGCCAGCAGCTTAGATGAAAAACTGTTTTTT. This translates into CASSLDEKLFF.